This TCR beta chain was profiled in a study of CD8 T cells in ankylosing spondylitis. Study outcomes and limitations: Earlier authors reported some of these motif variants in reactive arthritis synovial fluid and blood. Within matched ankylosing spondylitis synovial fluid, disease-linked clones were reportedly significantly enriched.

The V gene end was trimmed by 4 bases and the J gene end by 8 bases; junction bases not matched to a gene: 11. This CDR3 spans 15 amino acids. CDR1 and CDR2 from the germline V gene are SGHTA and FQGNSA. Comments on this clonotype: Its antigen is currently unknown.

A quantitative 5'-RACE method, one with molecular barcodes, was used to make TCR beta libraries. TCRdb recomputed calls from the 5' RACE reads with MiXCR, one row per CDR3 protein. Altogether under 150,000 distinct CDR3 sequences are present, 7% to 10% being singletons, with the ten largest covering approximately 3.4%. The TCR comes from a male donor with ankylosing spondylitis or in good health (not recorded which). The sample consisted of blood, either unsorted or a sorted T cell fraction (not recorded which). The chain uses TRBV7-2 and TRBJ2-1, with 7 positions matching TRBD2. CDR3 sequence: CASSWSGGSPDEQFF. In DNA, the CDR3 is TGTGCCAGCAGCTGGTCGGGAGGATCGCCCGATGAGCAGTTCTTC.